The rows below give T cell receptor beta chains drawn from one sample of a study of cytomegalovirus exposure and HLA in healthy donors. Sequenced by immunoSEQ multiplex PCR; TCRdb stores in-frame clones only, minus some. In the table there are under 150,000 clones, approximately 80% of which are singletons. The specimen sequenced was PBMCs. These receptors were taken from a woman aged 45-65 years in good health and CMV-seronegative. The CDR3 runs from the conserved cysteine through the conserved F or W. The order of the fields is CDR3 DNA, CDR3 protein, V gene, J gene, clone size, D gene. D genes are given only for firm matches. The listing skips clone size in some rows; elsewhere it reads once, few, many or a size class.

cdr3_nt: TGCAGCGTTGGGATCGGGAACGAGCAGTACTTC; cdr3_aa: CSVGIGNEQYF; v_call: TRBV29-1; j_call: TRBJ2-7; clone_size: .; d_call: .
cdr3_nt: TGTGCCAGCAGTTTAATTACAGGGGGAGAGACCCAGTACTTC; cdr3_aa: CASSLITGGETQYF; v_call: TRBV27; j_call: TRBJ2-5; clone_size: .; d_call: TRBD1
cdr3_nt: TGTGCCAGCAGTTCTATTATCGGGACAGCTTTCGACCACGAGCAGTACTTC; cdr3_aa: CASSSIIGTAFDHEQYF; v_call: TRBV7-2; j_call: TRBJ2-7; clone_size: few; d_call: TRBD1
cdr3_nt: TGTGCCAGCAGTGGATACTCGGGACAGGGGGGGACAGAGACCCAGTACTTC; cdr3_aa: CASSGYSGQGGTETQYF; v_call: TRBV6-1; j_call: TRBJ2-5; clone_size: .; d_call: TRBD1
cdr3_nt: TGCGCCAGCAGCTTGAGGTTAGGGGTCGGTGAGCAGTTCTTC; cdr3_aa: CASSLRLGVGEQFF; v_call: TRBV5-1; j_call: TRBJ2-1; clone_size: .; d_call: .
cdr3_nt: TGTGCCAGCAGCTTACTACCAACTAATGAAAAACTGTTTTTT; cdr3_aa: CASSLLPTNEKLFF; v_call: TRBV7-2; j_call: TRBJ1-4; clone_size: .; d_call: .
cdr3_nt: TGTGCCAGCAGCCTACAGGGTGGTCTAAATGAAAAACTGTTTTTT; cdr3_aa: CASSLQGGLNEKLFF; v_call: TRBV5-4; j_call: TRBJ1-4; clone_size: few; d_call: .
cdr3_nt: TGCGCCAGCAGCCAGCCGACAGGGTTGGGCACTGAAGCTTTCTTT; cdr3_aa: CASSQPTGLGTEAFF; v_call: TRBV4-1; j_call: TRBJ1-1; clone_size: .; d_call: TRBD1
cdr3_nt: TGTGCCAGCAGTCCCCTACGGGAGCCCTACGAGCAGTACTTC; cdr3_aa: CASSPLREPYEQYF; v_call: TRBV25-1; j_call: TRBJ2-7; clone_size: .; d_call: .
cdr3_nt: TGTGCCAGCAGTGAATTGGGGAGCTCTGGGGCCAACGTCCTGACTTTC; cdr3_aa: CASSELGSSGANVLTF; v_call: TRBV6-1; j_call: TRBJ2-6; clone_size: .; d_call: .
cdr3_nt: TGTGCCAGCAGTTACGGCGATACGCAGTATTTT; cdr3_aa: CASSYGDTQYF; v_call: TRBV6-5; j_call: TRBJ2-3; clone_size: .; d_call: .
cdr3_nt: TGTGCCAGCAGTGGAGACGGGTCGTATTTGGGCTACACCTTC; cdr3_aa: CASSGDGSYLGYTF; v_call: TRBV2; j_call: TRBJ1-2; clone_size: .; d_call: .
cdr3_nt: TGCGCCAGCAGCCGGACAGGGGGTAACTCTGGAAACACCATATATTTT; cdr3_aa: CASSRTGGNSGNTIYF; v_call: TRBV5-1; j_call: TRBJ1-3; clone_size: .; d_call: TRBD1
cdr3_nt: TGTGCCAGCAGCGCCACTAGCGGGTTGTACAATGAGCAGTTCTTC; cdr3_aa: CASSATSGLYNEQFF; v_call: TRBV5-4; j_call: TRBJ2-1; clone_size: once; d_call: TRBD2
cdr3_nt: TGTGCCAGCAGACTACAGGGGGTCAGCACAGATACGCAGTATTTT; cdr3_aa: CASRLQGVSTDTQYF; v_call: TRBV2; j_call: TRBJ2-3; clone_size: .; d_call: TRBD1
cdr3_nt: TGTGCCTGGAACAGGGGGCGCAGCACCGGGGAGCTGTTTTTT; cdr3_aa: CAWNRGRSTGELFF; v_call: TRBV30; j_call: TRBJ2-2; clone_size: .; d_call: TRBD1
cdr3_nt: TGTGCCAGCAGCTTTACCAGGATCTATAATTCACCCCTCCACTTT; cdr3_aa: CASSFTRIYNSPLHF; v_call: TRBV5-6; j_call: TRBJ1-6; clone_size: .; d_call: .
cdr3_nt: TGTGCCAGCAGTTCTAGACGTACTGAAGCTTTCTTT; cdr3_aa: CASSSRRTEAFF; v_call: TRBV6-5; j_call: TRBJ1-1; clone_size: .; d_call: .
cdr3_nt: TGTGCCAGCAGTGAAGCGCTTCAGGGGGATACGCAGTATTTT; cdr3_aa: CASSEALQGDTQYF; v_call: TRBV2; j_call: TRBJ2-3; clone_size: .; d_call: .
cdr3_nt: TGTGCCAGCAGTTTAGGGGCAGCCCCTATGGGCTACACCTTC; cdr3_aa: CASSLGAAPMGYTF; v_call: TRBV28; j_call: TRBJ1-2; clone_size: few; d_call: .
cdr3_nt: TGTGCCAGCAGCGCCCTCCCGGAGGGGCCCACTGAAGCTTTCTTT; cdr3_aa: CASSALPEGPTEAFF; v_call: TRBV7-2; j_call: TRBJ1-1; clone_size: .; d_call: .
cdr3_nt: TGTGCCAGCACCAGATCGGGGGGCGGGGATACGCAGTATTTT; cdr3_aa: CASTRSGGGDTQYF; v_call: TRBV7-2; j_call: TRBJ2-3; clone_size: once; d_call: .
cdr3_nt: TGTGCCAGCAGCTTAGCAGGGAGGGAGACCCAGTACTTC; cdr3_aa: CASSLAGRETQYF; v_call: TRBV7-2; j_call: TRBJ2-5; clone_size: once; d_call: .
cdr3_nt: TGCGCCAGCAGCGGGACAGGGATCTATGGCTACACCTTC; cdr3_aa: CASSGTGIYGYTF; v_call: TRBV5-1; j_call: TRBJ1-2; clone_size: .; d_call: TRBD1
cdr3_nt: TGTGCCAGTAGTGACCCACCTTACAGGGTTGAAGCTTTCTTT; cdr3_aa: CASSDPPYRVEAFF; v_call: TRBV19; j_call: TRBJ1-1; clone_size: .; d_call: .
cdr3_nt: TGTGCCAGCAGAATAACAGGGGGCCAATACGAGCAGTACTTC; cdr3_aa: CASRITGGQYEQYF; v_call: TRBV6-5; j_call: TRBJ2-7; clone_size: .; d_call: TRBD1
cdr3_nt: TGTGCCAGCAGTGGGGCTAGCGGGGGGAGGGAGACCCAGTACTTC; cdr3_aa: CASSGASGGRETQYF; v_call: TRBV2; j_call: TRBJ2-5; clone_size: .; d_call: TRBD2
cdr3_nt: TGCAGCGTTGAATCCAGGGGTCTGATCGGGGAGCTGTTTTTT; cdr3_aa: CSVESRGLIGELFF; v_call: TRBV29-1; j_call: TRBJ2-2; clone_size: .; d_call: .
cdr3_nt: TGTGCCAGCAGCTTGGCGGGGTCGGGAGAGACCCAGTACTTC; cdr3_aa: CASSLAGSGETQYF; v_call: TRBV5-6; j_call: TRBJ2-5; clone_size: .; d_call: .
cdr3_nt: TGTGCCAGCAGCCCCTCCTGCGAGCAGTACTTC; cdr3_aa: CASSPSCEQYF; v_call: TRBV7-2; j_call: TRBJ2-7; clone_size: .; d_call: .